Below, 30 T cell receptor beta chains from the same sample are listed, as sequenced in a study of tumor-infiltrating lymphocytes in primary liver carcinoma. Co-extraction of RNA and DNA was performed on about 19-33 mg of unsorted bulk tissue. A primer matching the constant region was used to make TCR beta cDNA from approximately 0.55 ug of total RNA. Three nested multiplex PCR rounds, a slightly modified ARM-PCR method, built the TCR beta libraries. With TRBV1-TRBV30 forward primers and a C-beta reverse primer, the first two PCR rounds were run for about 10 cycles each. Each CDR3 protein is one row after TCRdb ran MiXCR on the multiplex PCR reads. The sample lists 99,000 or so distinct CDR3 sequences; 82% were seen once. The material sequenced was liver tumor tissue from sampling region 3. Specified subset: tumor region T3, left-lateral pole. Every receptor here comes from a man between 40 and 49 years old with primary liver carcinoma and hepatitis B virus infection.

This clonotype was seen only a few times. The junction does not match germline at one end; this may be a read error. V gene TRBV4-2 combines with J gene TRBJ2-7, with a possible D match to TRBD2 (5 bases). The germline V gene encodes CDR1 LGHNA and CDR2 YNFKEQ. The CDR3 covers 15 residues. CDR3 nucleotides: TGTGCCAGTAGCCAAGCCCCGGACTTACAATACGAGCAGTACTTC. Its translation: CASSQAPDLQYEQYF.

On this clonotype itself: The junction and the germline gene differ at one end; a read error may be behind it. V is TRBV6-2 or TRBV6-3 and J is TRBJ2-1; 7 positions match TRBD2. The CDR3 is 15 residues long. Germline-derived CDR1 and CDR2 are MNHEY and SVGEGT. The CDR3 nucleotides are TGTGTCAGCAGTTTTACATCTAGCGGAAGCAATGAGCAGTTCTTC. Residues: CVSSFTSSGSNEQFF.

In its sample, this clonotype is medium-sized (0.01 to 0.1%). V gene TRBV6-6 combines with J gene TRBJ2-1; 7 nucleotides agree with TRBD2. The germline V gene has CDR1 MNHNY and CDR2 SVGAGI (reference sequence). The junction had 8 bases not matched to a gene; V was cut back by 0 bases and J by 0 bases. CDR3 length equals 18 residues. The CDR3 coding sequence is TGTGCCAGCAGTTACTCGAATGGGCTAGCGGTCTCCTACAATGAGCAGTTCTTC. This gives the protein CASSYSNGLAVSYNEQFF.

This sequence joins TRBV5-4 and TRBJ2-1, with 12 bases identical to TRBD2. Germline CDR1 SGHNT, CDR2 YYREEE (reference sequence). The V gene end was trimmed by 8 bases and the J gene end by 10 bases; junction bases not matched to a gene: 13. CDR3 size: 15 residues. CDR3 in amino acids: CARNWASGRANEQFF. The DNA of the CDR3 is TGTGCCAGAAACTGGGCTAGCGGGAGGGCCAACGAGCAGTTCTTC.

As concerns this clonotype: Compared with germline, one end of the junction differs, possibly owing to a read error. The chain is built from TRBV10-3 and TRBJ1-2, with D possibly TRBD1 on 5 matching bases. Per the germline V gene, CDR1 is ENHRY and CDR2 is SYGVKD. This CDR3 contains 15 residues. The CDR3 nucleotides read TGTGCCATCAGCGACTCGACAGCCCGTAACTATGGCTACGCCTTC. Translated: CAISDSTARNYGYAF.

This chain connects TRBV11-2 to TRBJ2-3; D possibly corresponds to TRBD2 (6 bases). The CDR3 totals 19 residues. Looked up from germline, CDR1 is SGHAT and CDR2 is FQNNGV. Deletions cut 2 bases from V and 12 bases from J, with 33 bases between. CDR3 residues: CASSLSLGGQIVTKHTQYF. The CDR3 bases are TGTGCCAGCAGCTTATCTTTGGGGGGTCAGATCGTTACAAAACACACACAGTATTTT.

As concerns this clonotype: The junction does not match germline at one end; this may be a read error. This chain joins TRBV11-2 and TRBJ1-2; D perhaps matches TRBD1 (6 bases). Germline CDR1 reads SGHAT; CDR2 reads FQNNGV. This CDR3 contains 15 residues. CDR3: CTSSSSLDSSYGYTF. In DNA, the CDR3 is TGTACCAGCAGCTCAAGCCTGGACAGCTCGTACGGCTACACCTTC.

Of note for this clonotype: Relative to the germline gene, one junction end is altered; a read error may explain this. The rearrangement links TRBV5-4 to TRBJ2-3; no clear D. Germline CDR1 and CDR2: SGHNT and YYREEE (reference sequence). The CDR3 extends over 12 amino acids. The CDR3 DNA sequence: TGTGCCAGCAGCTTGACCACAGATACTCAGTATTTT. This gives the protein CASSLTTDTQYF.

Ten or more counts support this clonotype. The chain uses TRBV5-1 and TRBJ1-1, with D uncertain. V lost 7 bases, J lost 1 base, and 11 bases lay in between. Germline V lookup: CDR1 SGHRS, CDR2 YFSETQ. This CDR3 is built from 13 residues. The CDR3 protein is CASAQSSNTEAFF. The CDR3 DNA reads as TGCGCCAGCGCCCAGAGCTCGAACACTGAAGCTTTCTTT. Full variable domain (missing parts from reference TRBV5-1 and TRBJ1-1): KAGVTQTPRYLIKTRGQQVTLSCSPISGHRSVSWYQQTPGQGLQFLFEYFSETQRNKGNFPGRFSGRQFSNSRSEMNVSTLELGDSALYLCASAQSSNTEAFFGQGTRLTVV.

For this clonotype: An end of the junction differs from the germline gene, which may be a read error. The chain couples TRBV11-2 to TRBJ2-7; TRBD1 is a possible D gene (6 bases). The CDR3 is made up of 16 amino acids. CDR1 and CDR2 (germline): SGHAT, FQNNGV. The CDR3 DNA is TGTACCAGCAGCCCAGCGTGGGGGCGAACCACCTACGAGCAGTACTTC. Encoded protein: CTSSPAWGRTTYEQYF.

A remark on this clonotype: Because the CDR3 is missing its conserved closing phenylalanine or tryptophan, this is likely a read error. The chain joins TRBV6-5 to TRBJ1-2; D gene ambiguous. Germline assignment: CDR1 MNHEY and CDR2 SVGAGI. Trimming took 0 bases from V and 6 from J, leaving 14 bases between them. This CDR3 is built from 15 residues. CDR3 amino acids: CASSYSLRGTNGYTL. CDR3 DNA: TGTGCCAGCAGTTACTCGTTGCGGGGAACCAATGGCTACACCTTG.

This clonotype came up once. The CDR3 sequence: CSDAEGAYGYTF. Written as DNA, the CDR3 is TGCAGCGATGCAGAGGGCGCATATGGCTACACCTTC. The chain carries TRBV29-1 and TRBJ1-2; unclear D gene. The CDR3 extends over 12 amino acids. The germline V gene encodes CDR1 SQVTM and CDR2 ANQGSEA. Trimming stripped 7 bases from V and 5 bases from J, with 14 bases between.

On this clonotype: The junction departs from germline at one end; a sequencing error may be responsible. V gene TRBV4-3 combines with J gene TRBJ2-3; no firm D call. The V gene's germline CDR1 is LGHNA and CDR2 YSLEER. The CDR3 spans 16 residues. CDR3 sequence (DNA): TGCGCCAACAGCCAAGAGGCGCAGGCTAGGGCAGATACGCAGTATTTT. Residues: CANSQEAQARADTQYF.

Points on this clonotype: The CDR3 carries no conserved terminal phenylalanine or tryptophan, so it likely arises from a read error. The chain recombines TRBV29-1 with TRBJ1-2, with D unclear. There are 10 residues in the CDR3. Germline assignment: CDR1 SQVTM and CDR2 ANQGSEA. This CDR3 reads CGVGDYGYTL. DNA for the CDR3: TGCGGCGTTGGTGATTATGGCTACACCTTA.

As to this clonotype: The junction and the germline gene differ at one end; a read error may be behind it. CDR3 protein: CASSRGRRECYIF. In nucleotides, the CDR3 is TGTGCCAGCAGTCGGGGACGGCGTGAGTGCTACATCTTC. The V call is TRBV6-5, the J call TRBJ1-2; TRBD1 might be the D (5 bases). The CDR3 contains 13 residues. CDR1 is MNHEY, CDR2 SVGAGI, per germline.

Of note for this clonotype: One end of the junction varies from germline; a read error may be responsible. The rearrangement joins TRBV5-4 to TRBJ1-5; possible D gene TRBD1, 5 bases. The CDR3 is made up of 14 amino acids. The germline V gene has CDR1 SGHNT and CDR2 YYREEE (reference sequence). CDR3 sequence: CTSSLDGQYQSQHF. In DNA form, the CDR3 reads TGTACCAGCAGCTTGGATGGACAATATCAGTCCCAGCATTTT.

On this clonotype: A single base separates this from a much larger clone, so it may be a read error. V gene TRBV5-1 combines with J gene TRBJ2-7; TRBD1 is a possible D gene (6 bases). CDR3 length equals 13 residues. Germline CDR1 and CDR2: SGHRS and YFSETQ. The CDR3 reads CASNLESGVEQYF. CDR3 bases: TGCGCCAGCAACTTGGAGTCAGGGGTTGAGCAGTACTTC. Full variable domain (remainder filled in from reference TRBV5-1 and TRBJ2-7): KAGVTQTPRYLIKTRGQQVTLSCSPISGHRSVSWYQQTPGQGLQFLFEYFSETQRNKGNFPGRFSGRQFSNSRSEMNVSTLELGDSALYLCASNLESGVEQYFGPGTRLTVT.

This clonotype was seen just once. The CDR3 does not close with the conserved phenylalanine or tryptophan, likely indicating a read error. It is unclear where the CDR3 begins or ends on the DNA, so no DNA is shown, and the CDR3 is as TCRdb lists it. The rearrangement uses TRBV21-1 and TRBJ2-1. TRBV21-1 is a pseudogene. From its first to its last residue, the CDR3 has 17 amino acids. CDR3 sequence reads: CASSNRTAQISYNEQFS.

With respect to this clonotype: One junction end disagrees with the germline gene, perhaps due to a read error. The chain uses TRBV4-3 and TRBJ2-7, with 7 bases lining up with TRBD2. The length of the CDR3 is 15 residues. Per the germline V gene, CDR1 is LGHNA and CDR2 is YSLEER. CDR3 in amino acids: CASNQDRASGYEQSF. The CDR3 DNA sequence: TGCGCCAGCAACCAAGATCGGGCTAGCGGCTACGAGCAGTCCTTC.

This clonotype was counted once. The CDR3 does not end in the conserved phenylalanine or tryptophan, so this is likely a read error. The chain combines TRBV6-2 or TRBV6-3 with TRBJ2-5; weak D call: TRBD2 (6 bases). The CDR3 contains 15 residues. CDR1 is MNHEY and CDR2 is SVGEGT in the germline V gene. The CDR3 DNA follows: TGTGTCAACCGAAGGGGAGGAGCGAGCCAAGAGACCCAGTACCTC. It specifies CVNRRGGASQETQYL.

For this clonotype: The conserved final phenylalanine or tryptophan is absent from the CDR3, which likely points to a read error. The CDR3 loop is CASSQESTPRTDTQYL. DNA for the CDR3: TGTGCCAGCAGCCAAGAGTCTACCCCTCGCACAGATACGCAGTATCTT. This chain connects TRBV4-2 to TRBJ2-3, with D unresolved. This CDR3 is 16 amino acids long. V was cut by 0 bases and J by 1 base, with 11 bases left in between. CDR1 and CDR2 from the germline V gene are LGHNA and YNFKEQ.

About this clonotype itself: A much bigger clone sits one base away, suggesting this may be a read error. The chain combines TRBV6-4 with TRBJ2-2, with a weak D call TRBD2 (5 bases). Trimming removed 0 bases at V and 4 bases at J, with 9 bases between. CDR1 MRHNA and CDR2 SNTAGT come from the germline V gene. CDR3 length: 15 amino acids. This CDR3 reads CASSDSVGATGELFF. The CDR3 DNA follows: TGTGCCAGCAGTGACTCAGTGGGAGCCACCGGGGAGCTGTTTTTT.

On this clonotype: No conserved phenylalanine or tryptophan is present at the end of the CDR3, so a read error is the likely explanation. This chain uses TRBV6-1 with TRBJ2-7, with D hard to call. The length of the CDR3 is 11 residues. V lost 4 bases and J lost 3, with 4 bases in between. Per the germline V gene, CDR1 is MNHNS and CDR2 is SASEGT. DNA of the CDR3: TGTGCCAGCAGTGGACTCTACGAGCAGTACTTA. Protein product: CASSGLYEQYL.

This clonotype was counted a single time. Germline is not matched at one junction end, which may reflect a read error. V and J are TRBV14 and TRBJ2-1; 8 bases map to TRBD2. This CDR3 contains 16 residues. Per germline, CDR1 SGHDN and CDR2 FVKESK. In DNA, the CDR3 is TGTGCCATCAATGCCGTAGCGGGATGGGTAAACAATGGGCAGTTCTTC. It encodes CAINAVAGWVNNGQFF.

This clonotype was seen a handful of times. Here the CDR3 reads CASSLPGQGGTWELFF. The CDR3 DNA reads TGTGCCAGCAGTTTACCGGGACAGGGGGGAACCTGGGAGCTGTTTTTT. V is TRBV6-5 and J is TRBJ2-2; 11 bases are shared with TRBD1. Germline-derived CDR1 and CDR2 are MNHEY and SVGAGI. Germline trimming cut 4 bases from V and 9 bases from J; bases unmatched to any gene: 10. CDR3 length: 16 amino acids.

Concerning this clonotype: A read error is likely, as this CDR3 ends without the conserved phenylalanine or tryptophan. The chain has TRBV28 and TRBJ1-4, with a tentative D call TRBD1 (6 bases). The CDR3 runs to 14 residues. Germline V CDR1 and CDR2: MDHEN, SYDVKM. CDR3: CAGSSGARNEKLFL. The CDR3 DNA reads TGTGCCGGCAGTTCAGGGGCGCGGAATGAAAAACTGTTTCTT.

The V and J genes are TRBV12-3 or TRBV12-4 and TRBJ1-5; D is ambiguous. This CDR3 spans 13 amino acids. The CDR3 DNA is TGTACCAACAGTTTTAATGCCAATCAGCCCCAGCATTTT. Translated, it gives CTNSFNANQPQHF.

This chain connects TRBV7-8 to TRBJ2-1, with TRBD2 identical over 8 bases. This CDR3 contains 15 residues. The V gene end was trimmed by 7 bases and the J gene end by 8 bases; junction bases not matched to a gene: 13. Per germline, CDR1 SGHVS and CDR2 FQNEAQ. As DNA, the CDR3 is TGTGCCAGCAACCTGACTGTCGGGAGGGTAGATGAGCAGTTCTTC. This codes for CASNLTVGRVDEQFF.

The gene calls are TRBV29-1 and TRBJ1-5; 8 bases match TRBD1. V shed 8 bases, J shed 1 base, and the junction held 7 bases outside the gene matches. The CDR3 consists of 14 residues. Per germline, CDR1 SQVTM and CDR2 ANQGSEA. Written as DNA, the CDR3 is TGCAGCACTGAACGGACAGGGAGCAATCAGCCCCAGCATTTT. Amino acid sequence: CSTERTGSNQPQHF.

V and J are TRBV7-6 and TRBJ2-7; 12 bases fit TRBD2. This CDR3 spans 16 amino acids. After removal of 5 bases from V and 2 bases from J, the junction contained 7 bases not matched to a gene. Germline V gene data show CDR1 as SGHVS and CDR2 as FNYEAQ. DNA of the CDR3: TGTGCCAGCAGCATCGGACTAGCGGGACAAACCTACGAGCAGTACTTC. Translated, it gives CASSIGLAGQTYEQYF.